Listed here are 10 T cell receptor beta chains from one sample, sequenced in a study of blood T cells in healthy people across ages (dated by TCRdb to about 2015). Receptor amplification or capture employed 5' RACE. For sequencing, an Illumina HiSeq 2500 was employed. The second PCR ran for about 6 to 12 cycles and used a J-beta primer mix along with a sample-barcoded 5' primer. The public reads were run again by TCRdb, first through fastp at Q25 and then through MiXCR, and only productive beta chains were kept. Every CDR3 protein is listed once, alongside the most common genes and DNA of its rows. The sample table shows 650,000 to 700,000 distinct CDR3 sequences, and roughly half are seen once. The ten largest clones represent around an eighth of the sample. Sequenced sample: blood. The receptors stem from a woman of 80 years or more in good health.

This clonotype was seen ten or more times. V gene TRBV20-1 combines with J gene TRBJ2-5, with D unclear. CDR3 size: 14 residues. Germline V lookup: CDR1 DFQATT, CDR2 SNEGSKA (reference sequence). V lost 4 bases and J 7 bases, leaving 19 bases between the germline ends. The CDR3 here is CSANLDPIPGTQYF. CDR3 nucleotide sequence: TGCAGTGCTAACCTCGACCCGATCCCAGGGACCCAGTACTTC.

This clonotype was picked up a small number of times. This chain links TRBV18 with TRBJ2-5; 10 nucleotides match TRBD2. With 3 bases clipped from V and 2 bases from J, the junction kept 6 bases outside the gene matches. The CDR3 totals 16 residues. Germline CDR1 is KGHSH and CDR2 is LQKENI. The CDR3 DNA sequence: TGTGCCAGCTCACCGGTGGGACTAGCGTCTCAAGAGACCCAGTACTTC. This sequence encodes CASSPVGLASQETQYF.

This clonotype was seen just once. This chain connects TRBV5-1 to TRBJ2-1, with D tentatively TRBD2 (6 bases). Germline V gene data show CDR1 as SGHRS and CDR2 as YFSETQ. The CDR3 sequence is 15 residues long. Deletions cut 2 bases from V and 10 bases from J, with 19 bases between. CDR3 sequence: CASSLERLGGREQFF. Here the CDR3 DNA reads TGCGCCAGCAGCTTAGAGCGACTGGGGGGACGGGAGCAGTTCTTC.

The V and J genes are TRBV21-1 and TRBJ2-1; TRBD2 was called by the table and not checked on the DNA. TRBV21-1 is noted as a pseudogene. This CDR3 region has 15 residues. CDR3 residues: CASGTLAGGTNEQFF. The CDR3 DNA sequence: TGTGCCAGCGGAACTCTAGCGGGGGGGACAAATGAGCAGTTCTTC.

This clonotype was observed many times. The J gene is TRBJ1-4, the V gene TRBV12-3 or TRBV12-4, with unresolved D. The CDR3 runs to 14 residues. V was pared by 8 bases and J by 5 bases, with 15 bases between. This CDR3 is CASGVIRKNEKLFF. CDR3 DNA: TGTGCCAGCGGCGTGATCAGAAAGAATGAAAAACTGTTTTTT.

This clonotype showed up just a few times. This chain links TRBV12-3 or TRBV12-4 with TRBJ1-2; possible D gene TRBD1, 6 bases. Trimming shortened V by 6 bases and J by 5 bases, and 19 bases separated the two germline ends. The CDR3 is 15 residues long. This CDR3 is CASSQPAGGGYGYTF. The CDR3 DNA reads as TGTGCCAGCAGCCAACCTGCCGGAGGGGGATATGGCTACACCTTC.

This clonotype has more than one count but fewer than ten. This rearrangement joins TRBV12-3 or TRBV12-4 to TRBJ2-1; perhaps D is TRBD1 or TRBD2 (5 bases each). Trimming pared 4 bases from V and 1 base from J, leaving 8 bases between. This CDR3 is 14 amino acids long. The CDR3 nucleotides read TGTGCCAGCAGTTGGGGGATATCCTACAATGAGCAGTTCTTC. This sequence encodes CASSWGISYNEQFF.

This chain uses TRBV20-1 with TRBJ1-2, with a possible D match to TRBD1 (5 bases). This CDR3 has 12 amino acids. Germline V gene lookup returns CDR1 DFQATT and CDR2 SNEGSKA (reference sequence). Trimming pared 6 bases from V and 5 bases from J, leaving 13 bases between. Here the CDR3 DNA reads TGCAGTGCCTCTGGGGGGATTTATGGCTACACCTTC. It specifies CSASGGIYGYTF.

The chain links TRBV4-2 to TRBJ2-7; D is possibly TRBD1 (6 bases). CDR3 size: 15 residues. Germline V gene sequence: CDR1 LGHNA, CDR2 YNFKEQ. Trimming cost V 0 bases and J 5 bases, with 14 bases left between them. In nucleotides, the CDR3 is TGTGCCAGCAGCCAAGATATGGGGGCGAAAGACGAGCAGTACTTC. It codes for CASSQDMGAKDEQYF.

A few counts support this clonotype. The chain recombines TRBV24-1 with TRBJ2-1; 8 nucleotides align to TRBD2. In germline, CDR1 is KGHDR, CDR2 SFDVKD. The ends lost 7 bases at V and 0 bases at J; junction bases unmatched: 4. CDR3 length: 15 amino acids. CDR3 in DNA: TGTGCCACCAGCACTAGCGGAAGCTCCTACAATGAGCAGTTCTTC. Protein sequence: CATSTSGSSYNEQFF.